This paragraph reports one TCR beta chain. Relative to the germline gene, one junction end is altered; a read error may explain this. The sample originates from a study of T cells in Graves' hyperthyroidism and ophthalmopathy. This CDR3 has 16 residues. Germline CDR1 is SEHNR and CDR2 is FQNEAQ (reference sequence). From RNA transcripts, TCR beta CDR3 regions were amplified. First-round RT-PCR targeting the TCR CDR3 was performed with the HTBI primer set. MiXCR was run by TCRdb on the multiplex PCR reads, yielding one entry per CDR3 protein. The table lists over 700,000 distinct CDR3 sequences, about 38% of them singletons, with around 10% in the top ten.

The gene calls are TRBV7-9 and TRBJ2-5; TRBD2 matches 14 bases. The receptor was isolated from a young man with Graves' hyperthyroidism. Material for sequencing was blood. CDR3 in amino acids: CASSPGLAGDFETQYF. The CDR3 nucleotides read TGCGCCAGCAGCCCGGGACTAGCGGGGGATTTTGAGACCCAGTACTTC.